Each of the 27 T cell receptor beta chains below was sequenced from the same sample in a study of somatic mutations in cytotoxic T cells in rheumatoid arthritis. The data were produced by immunoSEQ multiplex PCR, yet TCRdb's version contains in-frame clones alone and is incomplete. The sample holds 20,000 or so clones, over 75% seen once. The source material was CD8+ T cells sorted from blood. Receptors originate from a woman between 50 and 59 years old in good health.

The chain carries TRBV4-1 and TRBJ2-1, with TRBD2 matching 12 bases. V trimming: 3 bases; J trimming: 6 bases; junction bases outside the gene matches: 6. Per the germline V gene, CDR1 is MGHRA and CDR2 is YSYEKL. This CDR3 has 16 amino acids. The CDR3 DNA reads TGCGCCAGCAGCCAGGCTAGCGGGGGGGCGGGCAATGAGCAGTTCTTC. Amino acids: CASSQASGGAGNEQFF.

The chain employs TRBV14 and TRBJ1-2; perhaps TRBD1 as D (6 bases). Germline V lookup: CDR1 SGHDN, CDR2 FVKESK. This CDR3 spans 16 amino acids. V lost 0 bases to trimming and J lost 9 bases, with 20 bases between them. The CDR3 region is CASSQDSPGQLGSYTF. The CDR3, as DNA: TGTGCCAGCAGCCAAGATTCCCCGGGACAATTGGGGAGCTACACCTTC.

The DNA of the CDR3 is TGCAGCGTTTCCAGGGGCGCTTTGTACGAGCAGTACTTC. Translated: CSVSRGALYEQYF. The chain combines TRBV29-1 with TRBJ2-7, with D perhaps matching TRBD1 (6 bases). Trimming took off 5 bases at V and 4 bases at J, with 15 bases between the two ends. From germline, CDR1 is SQVTM and CDR2 ANQGSEA. This CDR3 is built from 13 residues.

The chain is built from TRBV7-9 and TRBJ2-3; TRBD2 aligns across 9 bases. This CDR3 comprises 16 residues. V shed 2 bases, J shed 1 base, and the junction held 4 bases outside the gene matches. The germline gives CDR1 SEHNR, CDR2 FQNEAQ (reference sequence). The CDR3 loop is CASSLLAGIGTDTQYF. CDR3 nucleotide sequence: TGTGCCAGCAGCTTACTAGCGGGGATTGGCACAGATACGCAGTATTTT.

V gene TRBV6-1 combines with J gene TRBJ2-6; D might be TRBD1 (6 bases). This CDR3 region has 15 residues. CDR1 is MNHNS, CDR2 SASEGT, per germline. Deletions cut 4 bases from V and 0 bases from J, with 7 bases between. The CDR3 region has the DNA TGTGCCAGCAGTGGGGACAACTCTGGGGCCAACGTCCTGACTTTC. This sequence encodes CASSGDNSGANVLTF.

V and J are TRBV2 and TRBJ2-1; the D gene is possibly TRBD1 (5 bases). Trimming removed 2 bases from V and 0 bases from J, with 14 bases in between. Germline V gene data show CDR1 as SNHLY and CDR2 as FYNNEI. CDR3 length: 17 residues. The DNA for the CDR3 is TGTGCCAGCAGTGAATTTACAGGATCAATCTCCTACAATGAGCAGTTCTTC. Amino acids: CASSEFTGSISYNEQFF.

DNA for the CDR3: TGTGCCACCTACGACCCCCCGGGACGGAATAACTATGGCTACACCTTC. It encodes CATYDPPGRNNYGYTF. The gene calls are TRBV7-9 and TRBJ1-2; D might be TRBD1 (5 bases). CDR3 length equals 16 residues. The germline V and J ends were trimmed by 10 bases and 1 base, with 22 bases remaining between them. Germline CDR1 reads SEHNR; CDR2 reads FQNEAQ (reference sequence).

The chain couples TRBV6-6 to TRBJ2-1; 9 positions match TRBD1. Germline V gene lookup returns CDR1 MNHNY and CDR2 SVGAGI (reference sequence). J gave up 1 base and V 6 bases, and 4 bases lay outside the gene matches. This CDR3 contains 15 residues. CDR3 region: CASSRDRASYNEQFF. The DNA for the CDR3 is TGTGCCAGCAGCCGGGACAGGGCTTCCTACAATGAGCAGTTCTTC.

The chain carries TRBV11-2 and TRBJ2-5; 7 bases agree with TRBD1. The CDR3 contains 15 residues. V shed 5 bases and J 3 bases; nucleotides not matched to a gene: 9. Germline V lookup: CDR1 SGHAT, CDR2 FQNNGV. CDR3 nucleotide sequence: TGTGCCAGCAGCACGACAGGGCGCCCCAAAGAGACCCAGTACTTC. It specifies CASSTTGRPKETQYF. Full variable domain (missing parts from reference TRBV11-2 and TRBJ2-5): EAGVAQSPRYKIIEKRQSVAFWCNPISGHATLYWYQQILGQGPKLLIQFQNNGVVDDSQLPKDRFSAERLKGVDSTLKIQPAKLEDSAVYLCASSTTGRPKETQYFGPGTRLLVL.

Here the CDR3 reads CASSPQGSNQPQHF. The CDR3 DNA sequence: TGTGCCAGCAGTCCTCAGGGAAGCAATCAGCCCCAGCATTTT. The rearrangement uses TRBV27 and TRBJ1-5, with D possibly being TRBD1 (5 bases). CDR3 size: 14 residues. Germline CDR1 and CDR2: MNHEY and SMNVEV (reference sequence). Trimming stripped 5 bases from V and 1 base from J, with 9 bases between.

The chain joins TRBV27 to TRBJ2-3, with TRBD2 matching 7 bases. Germline V gene sequence: CDR1 MNHEY, CDR2 SMNVEV (reference sequence). The CDR3 loop spans 16 amino acids. The V and J ends lost 4 bases and 2 bases, in that order; junction bases with no gene match: 9. The CDR3 nucleotides are TGTGCCAGCAGTTGGGGGGGAGCCGCCTCCACAGATACGCAGTATTTT. Protein sequence: CASSWGGAASTDTQYF.

This clone has a handful of counts. This rearrangement joins TRBV6-1 to TRBJ2-1, with 11 nucleotides matching TRBD1. V lost 6 bases, J lost 4 bases, and 5 bases stayed unmatched. Germline V gene sequence: CDR1 MNHNS, CDR2 SASEGT. This CDR3 spans 15 amino acids. CDR3 bases: TGTGCCAGCAGCCAAGGGACAGGGGGGTACAATGAGCAGTTCTTC. Translation gives CASSQGTGGYNEQFF.

The J gene is TRBJ1-4, the V gene TRBV5-1; 10 bases fit TRBD1. Looked up from germline, CDR1 is SGHRS and CDR2 is YFSETQ. CDR3 length equals 16 residues. The V segment lost 4 bases and the J segment 0 bases; nucleotides outside the gene matches: 3. The chain's CDR3 is CASSLGQGATNEKLFF. CDR3 bases: TGCGCCAGCAGCCTTGGACAGGGGGCAACTAATGAAAAACTGTTTTTT.

The chain employs TRBV4-1 and TRBJ2-7, with D maybe TRBD2 (6 bases). Germline loops: CDR1 MGHRA, CDR2 YSYEKL. This CDR3 is built from 19 residues. The V gene lost 0 bases and the J gene lost 0 bases, with 21 bases spanning the gap. CDR3 nucleotide sequence: TGCGCCAGCAGCCAAGATCCCGTGAGAGTAGCGGACCTCTCCTACGAGCAGTACTTC. Translated: CASSQDPVRVADLSYEQYF.

This chain connects TRBV7-9 to TRBJ2-1; the D is unclear. The CDR3 contains 14 residues. CDR1 is SEHNR, CDR2 FQNEAQ, per germline (reference sequence). With 10 bases removed from V and 7 bases from J, the gap between germline ends came to 20 bases. The CDR3 sequence: CAIPLPAKWNEQFF. The CDR3 coding sequence is TGTGCCATTCCATTACCGGCGAAGTGGAATGAGCAGTTCTTC.

V and J are TRBV4-1 and TRBJ2-1; 9 nucleotides align to TRBD2. Unmatched junction bases numbered 8, after V lost 0 bases and J lost 8 bases. Germline loops: CDR1 MGHRA, CDR2 YSYEKL. The CDR3 is 16 amino acids. The CDR3 spells CASSQEGASGVHEQFF. CDR3 coding DNA: TGCGCCAGCAGCCAAGAAGGGGCTAGCGGGGTGCATGAGCAGTTCTTC.

The genes are TRBV28 and TRBJ2-5; TRBD2 matches 11 bases. Germline CDR1 MDHEN, CDR2 SYDVKM. The length of the CDR3 is 16 residues. V lost 6 bases and J lost 3; bases outside the gene matches: 9. CDR3 in amino acids: CASSLGTSGMEETQYF. The CDR3 DNA reads TGTGCCAGCAGCCTCGGGACTAGCGGAATGGAAGAGACCCAGTACTTC.

The V gene is TRBV6-1, the J gene TRBJ2-7; no firm D call. This CDR3 comprises 12 residues. V was clipped by 8 bases and J by 2 bases, with 10 bases between them. Germline values: CDR1 MNHNS, CDR2 SASEGT. CDR3: CASETSTYEQYF. CDR3 DNA: TGTGCCAGCGAGACATCGACCTACGAGCAGTACTTC.

CDR3 in DNA: TGTGCCAGCTCACCCCTATCCGGGACATCGAACACTGAAGCTTTCTTT. This gives the protein CASSPLSGTSNTEAFF. The chain couples TRBV18 to TRBJ1-1, with D maybe TRBD1 (6 bases). There are 16 residues in the CDR3. Germline V lookup: CDR1 KGHSH, CDR2 LQKENI. V shed 3 bases and J shed 1 base, with 15 bases lying between them.

The CDR3 nucleotides read TGCGCCCGTCAAGCAGTATGGAATACTTCAGATACGCAGTATTTT. Amino acid sequence: CARQAVWNTSDTQYF. The rearrangement joins TRBV10-1 to TRBJ2-3; D is undetermined. V dropped 11 bases and J dropped 4 bases, with 22 bases sitting between them. CDR1 WNHNN and CDR2 SYGVQD come from the germline V gene (reference sequence). The CDR3 contains 15 residues.

V gene TRBV21-1 combines with J gene TRBJ2-4. TRBV21-1 is classified as a pseudogene. The CDR3 contains 14 residues. CDR3 nucleotides: TGTGCCAGCAGCAAAGGGGTCCTGGGTTACATTCAGTACTTC. This sequence encodes CASSKGVLGYIQYF.

This clone was found a few times. Other DNA sequences in this specimen translate into the identical CDR3. The chain combines TRBV27 with TRBJ2-7; 7 nucleotides agree with TRBD1. The CDR3 runs to 15 residues. The junction had 8 bases not matched to a gene; V was cut back by 6 bases and J by 0 bases. Germline V lookup: CDR1 MNHEY, CDR2 SMNVEV (reference sequence). The CDR3 DNA reads as TGTGCCAGCAGCCGGACAGGTGGGACCTCCTACGAGCAGTACTTC. It translates to CASSRTGGTSYEQYF.

The J gene is TRBJ1-6, the V gene TRBV5-1; D call uncertain. Germline values: CDR1 SGHRS, CDR2 YFSETQ. Trimming removed 0 bases at V and 7 bases at J, with 5 bases between. This CDR3 is built from 13 residues. The CDR3 region is CASSLAGNSPLHF. Here the CDR3 DNA reads TGCGCCAGCAGCTTGGCGGGGAATTCACCCCTCCACTTT.

This chain uses TRBV9 with TRBJ2-3, with 11 bases identical to TRBD2. This CDR3 is 17 amino acids long. Trimming at V came to 0 bases and at J to 0 bases, leaving 3 bases not matched to a gene. The germline gives CDR1 SGDLS, CDR2 YYNGEE. CDR3 bases: TGTGCCAGCAGCGTAGAGGCTAGCGGGAGGAGCACAGATACGCAGTATTTT. Protein product: CASSVEASGRSTDTQYF. The whole variable domain, remainder taken from reference TRBV9 and TRBJ2-3, is DSGVTQTPKHLITATGQRVTLRCSPRSGDLSVYWYQQSLDQGLQFLIQYYNGEERAKGNILERFSAQQFPDLHSELNLSSLELGDSALYFCASSVEASGRSTDTQYFGPGTRLTVL.

V and J are TRBV9 and TRBJ2-2; 8 nucleotides agree with TRBD1. In germline, CDR1 is SGDLS, CDR2 YYNGEE. There are 16 residues in the CDR3. V dropped 3 bases and J dropped 1; count of bases not matched to a gene: 5. CDR3 sequence (DNA): TGTGCCAGCAGCGCCCGGACAGGGTTGAACACCGGGGAGCTGTTTTTT. It is translated as CASSARTGLNTGELFF.

The gene calls are TRBV29-1 and TRBJ1-1; D may be TRBD1 (5 bases). V shed 1 base and J shed 3 bases, with 12 bases lying between them. CDR1 is SQVTM and CDR2 is ANQGSEA in the germline V gene. This CDR3 is 14 amino acids long. This CDR3 is CSVEGTQGHTEAFF. The CDR3 DNA is TGCAGCGTTGAAGGGACACAAGGTCACACTGAAGCTTTCTTT.

This clone was seen a handful of times. This chain uses TRBV13 with TRBJ2-7; 7 nucleotides align to TRBD1. J was trimmed by 5 bases and V by 5 bases; bases with no gene match: 0. CDR1 is PRHDT and CDR2 is FYEKMQ in the germline V gene (reference sequence). This CDR3 region has 11 residues. The CDR3 coding sequence is TGTGCCAGCAGCGGACAGGACGAGCAGTACTTC. It codes for CASSGQDEQYF. Full variable domain (missing parts from reference TRBV13 and TRBJ2-7): AAGVIQSPRHLIKEKRETATLKCYPIPRHDTVYWYQQGPGQDPQFLISFYEKMQSDKGSIPDRFSAQQFSDYHSELNMSSLELGDSALYFCASSGQDEQYFGPGTRLTVT.